This is a list of T cell receptor beta chains from one sample in a study of lymphopenia after photon versus proton radiotherapy. TCRdb keeps only in-frame clones here, not all; method: immunoSEQ multiplex PCR. The data show 15,000 to 20,000 clones, roughly nine tenths seen once. The sequenced sample was peripheral blood, obtained from a patient treated with proton-based radiotherapy. These receptors were taken from a man in his sixties or seventies with pancreatic cancer. The CDR3 runs from the conserved cysteine through the conserved F or W. Fields, in order: J gene, CDR3 length, D gene, V gene, clone size, CDR3 protein, CDR3 DNA. The D gene is left open where the match is weak. Clone size, where shown, is once, few, many, or a class for clones that have expanded.

j_gene: TRBJ2-3
len: 18
d_gene: TRBD1
v_gene: TRBV18
abundance: -
CDR3aa: CASSTYPTGSLGTDTQYF
CDR3nt: TGTGCCAGCTCAACCTATCCGACAGGGTCGTTGGGCACAGATACGCAGTATTTT

j_gene: TRBJ1-3
len: 17
d_gene: -
v_gene: TRBV4-1
abundance: -
CDR3aa: CASSQDWGTPSGNTIYF
CDR3nt: TGCGCCAGCAGCCAAGATTGGGGGACCCCCTCTGGAAACACCATATATTTT

j_gene: TRBJ1-1
len: 16
d_gene: -
v_gene: TRBV18
abundance: -
CDR3aa: CASSPPGLAMNTEAFF
CDR3nt: TGTGCCAGCTCACCACCGGGCCTTGCTATGAACACTGAAGCTTTCTTT

j_gene: TRBJ2-7
len: 14
d_gene: TRBD1
v_gene: TRBV2
abundance: once
CDR3aa: CASSITGGSYEQYF
CDR3nt: TGTGCCAGCAGCATCACAGGGGGGTCCTACGAGCAGTACTTC

j_gene: TRBJ1-3
len: 12
d_gene: -
v_gene: TRBV19
abundance: few
CDR3aa: CASSFFRDTIYF
CDR3nt: TGTGCCAGTAGTTTCTTCAGAGACACCATATATTTT

j_gene: TRBJ2-2
len: 15
d_gene: TRBD1
v_gene: TRBV19
abundance: -
CDR3aa: CASRHRQGPTGELFF
CDR3nt: TGTGCCAGTAGACACCGACAGGGCCCTACCGGGGAGCTGTTTTTT

j_gene: TRBJ1-2
len: 16
d_gene: -
v_gene: TRBV7-2
abundance: -
CDR3aa: CASSLHAVIGSYGYTF
CDR3nt: TGTGCCAGCAGCTTGCACGCGGTCATTGGTTCCTATGGCTACACCTTC

j_gene: TRBJ2-3
len: 14
d_gene: TRBD2
v_gene: TRBV30
abundance: once
CDR3aa: CAWATSGSTDTQYF
CDR3nt: TGTGCCTGGGCGACTAGCGGGAGCACAGATACGCAGTATTTT

j_gene: TRBJ2-3
len: 15
d_gene: -
v_gene: TRBV2
abundance: -
CDR3aa: CASTERSDDTDTQYF
CDR3nt: TGTGCCAGCACCGAAAGGAGCGACGACACAGATACGCAGTATTTT

j_gene: TRBJ1-2
len: 15
d_gene: -
v_gene: TRBV5-1
abundance: -
CDR3aa: CASSLDGSANYGYTF
CDR3nt: TGCGCCAGCAGCTTGGACGGGAGCGCTAACTATGGCTACACCTTC

j_gene: TRBJ1-4
len: 13
d_gene: TRBD1
v_gene: TRBV10-2
abundance: -
CDR3aa: CASSRQGNEKLFF
CDR3nt: TGCGCCAGCAGCCGACAGGGCAATGAAAAACTGTTTTTT

j_gene: TRBJ2-6
len: 21
d_gene: TRBD1
v_gene: TRBV7-3
abundance: -
CDR3aa: CASSLTKLDGTGNSGANVLTF
CDR3nt: TGTGCCAGCAGCTTAACGAAGCTGGACGGGACAGGTAACTCTGGGGCCAACGTCCTGACTTTC

j_gene: TRBJ1-4
len: 14
d_gene: TRBD1
v_gene: TRBV30
abundance: -
CDR3aa: CAWKRDRGSEKLFF
CDR3nt: TGTGCCTGGAAGAGGGACAGGGGATCTGAAAAACTGTTTTTT

j_gene: TRBJ1-4
len: 16
d_gene: -
v_gene: TRBV4-1
abundance: -
CDR3aa: CASSQDRRRANEKLFF
CDR3nt: TGCGCCAGCAGCCAAGATCGGAGGAGGGCTAATGAAAAACTGTTTTTT

j_gene: TRBJ1-4
len: 14
d_gene: -
v_gene: TRBV11-3
abundance: few
CDR3aa: CASSPGRANEKLFF
CDR3nt: TGTGCCAGCAGCCCTGGGAGGGCTAATGAAAAACTGTTTTTT

j_gene: TRBJ2-7
len: 15
d_gene: TRBD2
v_gene: TRBV5-6
abundance: once
CDR3aa: CASSPGGLAEYEQYF
CDR3nt: TGTGCCAGCAGCCCGGGAGGACTAGCGGAATACGAGCAGTACTTC

j_gene: TRBJ2-5
len: 16
d_gene: TRBD2
v_gene: TRBV7-9
abundance: -
CDR3aa: CASSLTGTSGKETQYF
CDR3nt: TGTGCCAGCAGCCTCACCGGGACTAGCGGGAAGGAGACCCAGTACTTC

j_gene: TRBJ2-1
len: 15
d_gene: TRBD1
v_gene: TRBV7-9
abundance: -
CDR3aa: CASRSGTGINNEQFF
CDR3nt: TGTGCCAGCCGCTCCGGGACAGGGATTAACAATGAGCAGTTCTTC

j_gene: TRBJ1-1
len: 13
d_gene: -
v_gene: TRBV7-9
abundance: -
CDR3aa: CASTGGVNTEAFF
CDR3nt: TGTGCCAGCACGGGCGGGGTGAACACTGAAGCTTTCTTT

j_gene: TRBJ2-6
len: 15
d_gene: TRBD1
v_gene: TRBV29-1
abundance: -
CDR3aa: CSVQRDSSGANVLTF
CDR3nt: TGCAGCGTTCAACGGGACAGCTCTGGGGCCAACGTCCTGACTTTC

j_gene: TRBJ1-5
len: 15
d_gene: -
v_gene: TRBV18
abundance: few
CDR3aa: CASSLTVNPSQPQHF
CDR3nt: TGTGCCAGCTCACTTACAGTTAACCCATCTCAGCCCCAGCATTTT

j_gene: TRBJ1-1
len: 15
d_gene: -
v_gene: TRBV4-1
abundance: -
CDR3aa: CASSSSGRMNTEAFF
CDR3nt: TGCGCCAGCAGCTCCTCGGGACGAATGAACACTGAAGCTTTCTTT

j_gene: TRBJ1-1
len: 13
d_gene: -
v_gene: TRBV30
abundance: -
CDR3aa: CAWVGQGNAEAFF
CDR3nt: TGTGCCTGGGTAGGTCAGGGGAACGCTGAAGCTTTCTTT

j_gene: TRBJ1-1
len: 16
d_gene: TRBD1
v_gene: TRBV16
abundance: -
CDR3aa: CASSPSRGGTNTEAFF
CDR3nt: TGTGCCAGCAGCCCAAGCCGAGGGGGCACGAACACTGAAGCTTTCTTT

j_gene: TRBJ2-2
len: 16
d_gene: TRBD2
v_gene: TRBV9
abundance: -
CDR3aa: CASTVGLAANTGELFF
CDR3nt: TGTGCCAGCACAGTAGGACTAGCGGCGAACACCGGGGAGCTGTTTTTT

j_gene: TRBJ2-7
len: 16
d_gene: TRBD1
v_gene: TRBV7-9
abundance: -
CDR3aa: CASSFPQGQASYEQYF
CDR3nt: TGTGCCAGCAGCTTCCCCCAGGGACAGGCCTCCTACGAGCAGTACTTC

j_gene: TRBJ1-1
len: 13
d_gene: -
v_gene: TRBV6-1
abundance: -
CDR3aa: CASSHNDNTEAFF
CDR3nt: TGTGCCAGCAGCCATAATGACAACACTGAAGCTTTCTTT

j_gene: TRBJ2-3
len: 16
d_gene: -
v_gene: TRBV4-1
abundance: few
CDR3aa: CASKGASYSEGNTQYF
CDR3nt: TGCGCCAGCAAGGGCGCCTCATATTCTGAGGGAAACACGCAGTATTTT

j_gene: TRBJ1-4
len: 16
d_gene: TRBD1
v_gene: TRBV6-1
abundance: once
CDR3aa: CASSEARDRVTEKLFF
CDR3nt: TGTGCCAGCAGTGAAGCCAGGGACAGGGTGACTGAAAAACTGTTTTTT

j_gene: TRBJ1-2
len: 9
d_gene: -
v_gene: TRBV5-1
abundance: -
CDR3aa: CAPKVHYFF
CDR3nt: TGCGCCCCCAAGGTTCACTATTTCTTC

j_gene: TRBJ1-2
len: 14
d_gene: TRBD1
v_gene: TRBV19
abundance: -
CDR3aa: CASSDRGGNYGYTF
CDR3nt: TGTGCCAGTTCTGACAGGGGAGGAAACTATGGCTACACCTTC

j_gene: TRBJ2-7
len: 15
d_gene: TRBD2
v_gene: TRBV10-3
abundance: once
CDR3aa: CATAEGTTLSYEQYF
CDR3nt: TGTGCCACCGCCGAGGGGACTACCCTCTCCTACGAGCAGTACTTC

j_gene: TRBJ2-5
len: 13
d_gene: -
v_gene: TRBV7-3
abundance: -
CDR3aa: CASSLRIQETQYF
CDR3nt: TGTGCCAGCAGCTTAAGAATACAAGAGACCCAGTACTTC

j_gene: TRBJ2-5
len: 16
d_gene: TRBD1
v_gene: TRBV18
abundance: -
CDR3aa: CASSPTGGDFQETQYF
CDR3nt: TGTGCCAGCTCACCAACAGGGGGCGACTTTCAAGAGACCCAGTACTTC

j_gene: TRBJ1-1
len: 11
d_gene: -
v_gene: TRBV6-5
abundance: few
CDR3aa: CASRWDTEAFF
CDR3nt: TGTGCCAGCAGATGGGACACTGAAGCTTTCTTT

j_gene: TRBJ1-2
len: 12
d_gene: -
v_gene: TRBV5-6
abundance: -
CDR3aa: CASSFPNYGYTF
CDR3nt: TGTGCCAGCAGCTTCCCCAACTATGGCTACACCTTC

j_gene: TRBJ1-1
len: 13
d_gene: -
v_gene: TRBV2
abundance: -
CDR3aa: CASNLQPNTEAFF
CDR3nt: TGTGCCAGCAATCTACAGCCGAACACTGAAGCTTTCTTT

j_gene: TRBJ1-1
len: 17
d_gene: TRBD1
v_gene: TRBV11-2
abundance: -
CDR3aa: CASSLGKQGSGLAEAFF
CDR3nt: TGTGCCAGCAGCTTAGGAAAACAGGGGTCAGGCTTGGCTGAAGCTTTCTTT

j_gene: TRBJ1-1
len: 16
d_gene: -
v_gene: TRBV18
abundance: -
CDR3aa: CASSPGTEGSYTEAFF
CDR3nt: TGTGCCAGCTCACCCGGGACCGAGGGTAGTTACACTGAAGCTTTCTTT

j_gene: TRBJ1-3
len: 12
d_gene: -
v_gene: TRBV7-3
abundance: -
CDR3aa: CASSDPGNTIYF
CDR3nt: TGTGCCAGCTCCGATCCTGGAAACACCATATATTTT

j_gene: TRBJ1-2
len: 15
d_gene: -
v_gene: TRBV6-5
abundance: large
CDR3aa: CASSLQTGTVYGYTF
CDR3nt: TGTGCCAGCAGTTTGCAAACCGGGACGGTCTATGGCTACACCTTC

j_gene: TRBJ1-2
len: 13
d_gene: -
v_gene: TRBV10-3
abundance: -
CDR3aa: CAIRSGRDYGYTF
CDR3nt: TGTGCCATCAGATCTGGGAGGGACTATGGCTACACCTTC

j_gene: TRBJ2-1
len: 17
d_gene: -
v_gene: TRBV7-2
abundance: -
CDR3aa: CASSLVSLGGRYNEQFF
CDR3nt: TGTGCCAGCAGCTTAGTGAGTTTAGGAGGGCGGTACAATGAGCAGTTCTTC

j_gene: TRBJ2-2
len: 15
d_gene: TRBD1
v_gene: TRBV7-2
abundance: -
CDR3aa: CASSRDRVNTGELFF
CDR3nt: TGTGCCAGCAGCCGGGACAGGGTGAACACCGGGGAGCTGTTTTTT

j_gene: TRBJ1-1
len: 14
d_gene: -
v_gene: TRBV29-1
abundance: -
CDR3aa: CSVEDMGQGLEAFF
CDR3nt: TGCAGCGTTGAAGATATGGGGCAGGGCCTTGAAGCTTTCTTT

j_gene: TRBJ1-1
len: 16
d_gene: -
v_gene: TRBV7-6
abundance: -
CDR3aa: CASSLGYPGRNTEAFF
CDR3nt: TGTGCCAGCAGCTTAGGGTATCCGGGACGAAACACTGAAGCTTTCTTT

j_gene: TRBJ1-6
len: 14
d_gene: TRBD1
v_gene: TRBV30
abundance: few
CDR3aa: CAWSAGQDNSPLHF
CDR3nt: TGTGCCTGGAGTGCAGGACAGGATAATTCACCCCTCCACTTT

j_gene: TRBJ1-3
len: 13
d_gene: -
v_gene: TRBV5-8
abundance: -
CDR3aa: CASSARGPGTIYF
CDR3nt: TGTGCCAGCAGCGCCCGGGGACCGGGCACCATATATTTT

j_gene: TRBJ2-3
len: 17
d_gene: TRBD2
v_gene: TRBV7-3
abundance: -
CDR3aa: CASSLQGSGLSTDTQYF
CDR3nt: TGTGCCAGCAGCTTACAAGGTAGCGGGTTGAGCACAGATACGCAGTATTTT

j_gene: TRBJ1-4
len: 19
d_gene: TRBD1
v_gene: TRBV4-1
abundance: -
CDR3aa: CASSQDTVAGGATNEKLFF
CDR3nt: TGCGCCAGCAGCCAAGATACGGTAGCAGGGGGCGCAACTAATGAAAAACTGTTTTTT

j_gene: TRBJ2-3
len: 15
d_gene: TRBD2
v_gene: TRBV6-6
abundance: -
CDR3aa: CASSLLAGPTDTQYF
CDR3nt: TGTGCCAGCAGTCTTCTAGCGGGCCCCACAGATACGCAGTATTTT

j_gene: TRBJ1-1
len: 14
d_gene: -
v_gene: TRBV5-6
abundance: -
CDR3aa: CASSLVLVNTEAFF
CDR3nt: TGTGCCAGCAGCTTGGTTTTGGTGAACACTGAAGCTTTCTTT

j_gene: TRBJ2-7
len: 15
d_gene: TRBD2
v_gene: TRBV4-1
abundance: -
CDR3aa: CASSQTSGGTVEQYF
CDR3nt: TGCGCCAGCAGCCAGACTAGCGGGGGGACCGTCGAGCAGTACTTC

j_gene: TRBJ2-2
len: 16
d_gene: -
v_gene: TRBV25-1
abundance: -
CDR3aa: CASSELGPGNTGELFF
CDR3nt: TGTGCCAGCAGTGAATTGGGCCCAGGGAACACCGGGGAGCTGTTTTTT

j_gene: TRBJ1-4
len: 15
d_gene: TRBD1
v_gene: TRBV7-9
abundance: -
CDR3aa: CASSPRGLGNEKLFF
CDR3nt: TGTGCCAGCAGCCCAAGGGGGCTGGGTAATGAAAAACTGTTTTTT